This record concerns one T cell receptor (beta chain) sequence. The antigen remains undetermined. The record originates from a study of cytomegalovirus exposure and HLA in healthy donors. Findings and limits, study-wide: The authors enumerated around 150 TCR beta chains as linked to cytomegalovirus.

The primer mix had 60 Vbeta and 13 Jbeta primers. Method: immunoSEQ multiplex PCR; TCRdb's copy keeps in-frame clones and lacks some. The sample has tens of thousands of clones. CDR3 length: 12 amino acids. V was cut by 6 bases and J by 10 bases, with 10 bases left in between. The germline V gene encodes CDR1 MNHNY and CDR2 SVGAGI (reference sequence). The chain couples TRBV6-6 to TRBJ1-6; D is ambiguous. Sequencing input: PBMCs. The clonotype was recovered from a woman aged 60-70 years in good health and CMV-seropositive. The CDR3 is CASRQFSSPLHF. The CDR3 bases are TGTGCCAGCAGACAGTTCTCATCACCCCTCCACTTT.